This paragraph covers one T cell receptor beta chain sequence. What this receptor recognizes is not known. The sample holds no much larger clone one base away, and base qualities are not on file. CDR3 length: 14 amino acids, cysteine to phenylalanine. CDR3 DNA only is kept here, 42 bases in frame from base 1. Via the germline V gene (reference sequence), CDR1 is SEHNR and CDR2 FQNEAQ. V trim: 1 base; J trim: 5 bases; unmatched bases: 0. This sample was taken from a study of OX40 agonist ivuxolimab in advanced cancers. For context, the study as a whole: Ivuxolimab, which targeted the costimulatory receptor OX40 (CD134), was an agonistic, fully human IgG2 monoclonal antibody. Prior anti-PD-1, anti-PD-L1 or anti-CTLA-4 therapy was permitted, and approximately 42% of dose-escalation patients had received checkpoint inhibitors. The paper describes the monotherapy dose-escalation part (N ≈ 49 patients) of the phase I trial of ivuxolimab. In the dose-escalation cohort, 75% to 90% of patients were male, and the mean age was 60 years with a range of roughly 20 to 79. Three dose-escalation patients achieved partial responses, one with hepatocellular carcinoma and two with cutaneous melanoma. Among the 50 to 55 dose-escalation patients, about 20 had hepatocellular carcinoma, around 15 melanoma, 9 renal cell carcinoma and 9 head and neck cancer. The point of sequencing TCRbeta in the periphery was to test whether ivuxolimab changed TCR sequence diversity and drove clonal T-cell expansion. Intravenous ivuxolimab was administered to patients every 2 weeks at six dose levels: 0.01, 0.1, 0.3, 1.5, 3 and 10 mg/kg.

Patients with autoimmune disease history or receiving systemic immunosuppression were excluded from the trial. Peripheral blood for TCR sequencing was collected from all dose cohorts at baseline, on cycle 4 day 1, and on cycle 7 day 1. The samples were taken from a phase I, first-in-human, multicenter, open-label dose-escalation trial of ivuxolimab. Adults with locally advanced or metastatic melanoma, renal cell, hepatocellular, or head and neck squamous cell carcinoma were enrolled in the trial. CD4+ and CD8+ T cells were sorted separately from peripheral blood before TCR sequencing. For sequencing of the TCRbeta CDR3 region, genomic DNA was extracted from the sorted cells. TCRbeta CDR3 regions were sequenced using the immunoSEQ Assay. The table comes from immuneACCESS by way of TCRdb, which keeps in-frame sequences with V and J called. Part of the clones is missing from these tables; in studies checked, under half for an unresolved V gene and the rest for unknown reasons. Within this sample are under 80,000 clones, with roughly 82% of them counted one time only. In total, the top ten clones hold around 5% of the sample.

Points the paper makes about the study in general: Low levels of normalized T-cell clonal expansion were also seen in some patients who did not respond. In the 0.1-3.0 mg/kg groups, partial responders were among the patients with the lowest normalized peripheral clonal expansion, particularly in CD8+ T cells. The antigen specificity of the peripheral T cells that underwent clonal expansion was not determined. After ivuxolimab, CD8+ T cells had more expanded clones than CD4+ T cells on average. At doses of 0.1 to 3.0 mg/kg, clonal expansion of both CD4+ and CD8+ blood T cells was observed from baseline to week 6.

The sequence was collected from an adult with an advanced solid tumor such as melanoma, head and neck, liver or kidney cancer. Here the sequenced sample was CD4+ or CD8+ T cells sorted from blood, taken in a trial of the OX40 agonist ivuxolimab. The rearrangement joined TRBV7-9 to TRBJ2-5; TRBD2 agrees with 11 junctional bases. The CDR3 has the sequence CASSLGLAGETQYF. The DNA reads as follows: TGTGCCAGCAGCTTAGGACTAGCGGGGGAGACCCAGTACTTC. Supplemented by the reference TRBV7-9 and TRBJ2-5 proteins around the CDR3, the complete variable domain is DTGVSQNPRHKITKRGQNVTFRCDPISEHNRLYWYRQTLGQGPEFLTYFQNEAQLEKSRLLSDRFSAERPKGSFSTLEIQRTEQGDSAMYLCASSLGLAGETQYFGPGTRLLVL.